The 14 T cell receptor beta chains reported below all come from one sample, sequenced in a study of blood T cells in healthy people across ages. A J-beta primer mix and a sample-barcoded 5' primer were used in a second PCR of about 6 to 12 cycles. TCRdb called the 5' RACE reads again in MiXCR, with one record for every CDR3 protein. The table has about 690,000 distinct CDR3 sequences, around two fifths seen once; the top ten hold around 32%. Source material: blood. Source of these receptors: a man older than 75 in good health.

V and J are TRBV6-5 and TRBJ1-2; D unresolved. The V end lost 5 bases, the J end lost 3 bases, and 16 bases lay between the germline ends. From germline, CDR1 is MNHEY and CDR2 SVGAGI. The CDR3 runs to 15 residues. CDR3 DNA sequence: TGTGCCAGCAGTGCCCAGTTAGTCGAGGACTATGGCTACACCTTC. Translation gives CASSAQLVEDYGYTF.

The rearrangement links TRBV7-9 to TRBJ2-2, with unresolved D. Germline assignment: CDR1 SEHNR and CDR2 FQNEAQ (reference sequence). The CDR3 consists of 12 residues. V gave up 9 bases and J gave up 1 base, with 6 bases separating them. CDR3 sequence: CARDGNTGELFF. The CDR3 DNA sequence: TGTGCCAGGGACGGGAACACCGGGGAGCTGTTTTTT.

V usage is TRBV5-1 and J usage is TRBJ2-7, with TRBD1 identical over 9 bases. The J call may not be correct, given that the DNA end is closer to TRBJ2-5. CDR1 is SGHRS and CDR2 is YFSETQ in the germline V gene. This CDR3 has 15 amino acids. Here the CDR3 DNA reads TGCGCCAGCAGCTGGACCCCCGGGACAGGGGAGACCCAGTACTTC. It codes for CASSWTPGTGETQYF.

There are a few counts of this clonotype. The V gene is TRBV11-2, the J gene TRBJ2-7; unclear D gene. The germline V gene has CDR1 SGHAT and CDR2 FQNNGV. The V end was cut by 0 bases, the J end by 2 bases, with 11 bases between. The CDR3 has 15 residues. CDR3: CASSLEAVPAYEQYF. The CDR3 DNA reads TGTGCCAGCAGCTTAGAGGCAGTTCCCGCCTACGAGCAGTACTTC.

This clonotype was found a few times. This chain links TRBV29-1 with TRBJ1-1; tentative D call: TRBD1 (6 bases). Trimming stripped 5 bases from V and 4 bases from J, with 11 bases between. This CDR3 contains 12 residues. Germline V gene lookup returns CDR1 SQVTM and CDR2 ANQGSEA. The CDR3 reads CSVSQGTTEAFF. CDR3 sequence (DNA): TGCAGCGTTTCCCAGGGGACCACTGAAGCTTTCTTT.

This chain joins TRBV25-1 and TRBJ2-1; weak D call: TRBD1 (6 bases). The CDR3 extends over 12 amino acids. The V gene's germline CDR1 is MGHDK and CDR2 SYGVNS. Trimming stripped 2 bases from V and 13 bases from J, with 12 bases between. The chain's CDR3 is CASSEGGERQFF. DNA of the CDR3: TGTGCCAGCAGTGAAGGGGGCGAGAGACAGTTCTTC.

This clonotype was seen a handful of times. J is TRBJ2-1 and V is TRBV7-8; D remains ambiguous. The CDR3 is 14 residues long. Germline V gene lookup returns CDR1 SGHVS and CDR2 FQNEAQ. V lost 2 bases, J lost 5 bases, and 10 bases lay in between. Here the CDR3 DNA reads TGTGCCAGCAGCTTACTGGCTAACAACAATGAGCAGTTCTTC. Protein product: CASSLLANNNEQFF.

There are many counts of this clonotype. The rearrangement uses TRBV27 and TRBJ2-3; 9 bases fit TRBD2. The CDR3 length is 18 residues. The germline V gene has CDR1 MNHEY and CDR2 SMNVEV (reference sequence). Trimming at V came to 5 bases and at J to 3 bases, leaving 15 bases not matched to a gene. The CDR3: CASSPDRPSGVVTDTQYF. DNA of the CDR3: TGTGCCAGCAGTCCCGACCGGCCTAGCGGGGTCGTAACAGATACGCAGTATTTT.

The chain joins TRBV5-1 to TRBJ2-7, with 9 bases identical to TRBD1. The CDR3 contains 15 residues. With 3 bases clipped from V and 2 bases from J, the junction kept 6 bases outside the gene matches. Germline V gene sequence: CDR1 SGHRS, CDR2 YFSETQ. This chain's CDR3 is CASSWNRGPTYEQYF. The CDR3 bases are TGCGCCAGCAGCTGGAACAGGGGGCCCACCTACGAGCAGTACTTC.

This chain uses TRBV7-2 with TRBJ2-1; 12 nucleotides align to TRBD2. The J call may be mistaken, given a closer DNA end match to TRBJ2-7. Germline CDR1 reads SGHTA; CDR2 reads FQGNSA. The CDR3 extends over 17 amino acids. The CDR3 spells CASSLLASGLAGNEQYF. The CDR3 DNA sequence: TGTGCCAGCAGCCTTTTAGCCTCGGGACTAGCGGGCAATGAGCAGTACTTC.

This clonotype has ten or more counts. The CDR3 region is CASSESILASPPDTQYF. CDR3 nucleotides: TGCGCCAGCAGTGAGTCGATACTAGCCTCCCCTCCAGATACGCAGTATTTT. The chain has TRBV10-2 and TRBJ2-3, with D perhaps matching TRBD2 (6 bases). The ends were cut back, 0 bases at V and 4 bases at J, with 17 bases in the middle. The germline V gene encodes CDR1 WSHSY and CDR2 SAAADI. The CDR3 loop spans 17 amino acids.

The CDR3 DNA reads TGTGCCAGCGATGAGCCCTGGGAGACCCAGTACTTC. This sequence encodes CASDEPWETQYF. The chain combines TRBV6-5 with TRBJ2-5; D call uncertain. Trimming cost V 8 bases and J 5 bases, with 12 bases left between them. The germline gives CDR1 MNHEY, CDR2 SVGAGI. This CDR3 contains 12 residues.

Comments on this clonotype: A much larger clone sits a single nucleotide away, making a read error possible. V is TRBV10-1 and J is TRBJ2-3; D uncertain. From germline, CDR1 is WNHNN and CDR2 SYGVQD (reference sequence). This CDR3 region has 13 residues. The CDR3: CANSEGSPDTQYF. The CDR3 DNA reads as TGCGCCAACAGTGAAGGGTCCCCAGATACGCAGTATTTT.

There are a few counts of this clonotype. The chain combines TRBV12-3 or TRBV12-4 with TRBJ2-6, with a tentative D call TRBD1 (6 bases). The CDR3 totals 17 residues. V shed 5 bases and J shed 0 bases, with 14 bases lying between them. Here the CDR3 DNA reads TGTGCCAGCAGTCCCCCCGGGACAACCTCTGGGGCCAACGTCCTGACTTTC. Its protein is CASSPPGTTSGANVLTF.